This TCR beta chain was identified during a study of blood T cells in healthy people across ages. Every donor gave approximately 10 milliliters of peripheral blood. Total RNA, at least 5 micrograms per sample, came from PBMCs. The authors ran a second PCR of 7 to 11 cycles using a sample-barcoded 5' primer and a J-beta primer mix. TCRdb passed the 5' RACE reads through MiXCR, listing each CDR3 protein once. The sample holds 800,000 to 1,000,000 distinct CDR3 sequences; about 48% are singletons and the top ten take around an eighth. V gave up 6 bases and J gave up 5 bases; unmatched junction bases: 6. Germline assignment: CDR1 DFQATT and CDR2 SNEGSKA (reference sequence). The CDR3 is 13 residues long. This clonotype was seen more than once but under ten times. Its antigen is as yet unknown. Study results and caveats: Roughly linear age-related decline in beta diversity appeared, significant by age around 38.

The chain combines TRBV20-1 with TRBJ1-2, with 10 bases fitting TRBD1. The sequence derives from a man younger than 45 in good health. The sample was blood. CDR3 in amino acids: CSAGQGVVYGYTF. In nucleotides, the CDR3 is TGCAGTGCAGGACAGGGGGTAGTTTATGGCTACACCTTC.